This section outlines one TCR beta chain sequence together with its context. Its antigen is not known. This sample was taken from a study of T cell responses to AZD1222 COVID-19 vaccine. Per the germline V gene, CDR1 is SGHRS and CDR2 is YFSETQ. The CDR3 spans 17 residues. V gave up 3 bases and J gave up 3 bases; unmatched junction bases: 14. Study-wide findings and caveats: In a largely white British group with more females than males, clonal diversity was possibly underestimated. Compared with day 0, the breadth and depth of the Spike-specific TCR repertoire rose significantly after two doses of AZD1222. Vaccine-associated CD4 TCRs ranged over spike, dominating at 160-218 and 743-854. Baseline serology detected seropositivity in only six or seven AZD1222 recipients.

Method: immunoSEQ multiplex PCR; TCRdb's copy keeps in-frame clones and lacks some. The sample yields some 130,000 clones, approximately 88% seen once. This TCR was recovered from an adult in good health. V and J are TRBV5-1 and TRBJ1-2, with 7 bases identical to TRBD1. This specimen was peripheral blood, taken on day 0 of AZD1222 vaccination. In DNA form, the CDR3 reads TGCGCCAGCAGCTCGATTCGTGCGACAGGGTCTGACTATGGCTACACCTTC. This encodes CASSSIRATGSDYGYTF. The variable domain in full, completed from reference TRBV5-1 and TRBJ1-2, reads KAGVTQTPRYLIKTRGQQVTLSCSPISGHRSVSWYQQTPGQGLQFLFEYFSETQRNKGNFPGRFSGRQFSNSRSEMNVSTLELGDSALYLCASSSIRATGSDYGYTFGSGTRLTVV.